The 25 T cell receptor beta chains listed next were all sequenced from one sample in a study of blood T cell repertoires in COVID-19. TCRdb keeps only in-frame clones here, not all; method: immunoSEQ multiplex PCR. The table has 70,000 to 95,000 clones, 80% to 90% seen once. Sequencing was carried out using peripheral blood. These TCRs come from a human donor in a cohort sampled during active COVID-19.

The chain carries TRBV28 and TRBJ1-6; no clear D. Germline V lookup: CDR1 MDHEN, CDR2 SYDVKM. Trimming removed 5 bases at V and 8 bases at J, with 7 bases between. The CDR3 has 12 amino acids. CDR3 loop: CASSPRDSPLHF. The CDR3 DNA reads as TGTGCCAGCAGTCCGAGGGATTCACCCCTCCACTTT.

This chain joins TRBV7-9 and TRBJ1-2, with 8 bases fitting TRBD1. The germline gives CDR1 SEHNR, CDR2 FQNEAQ (reference sequence). The V and J ends lost 5 bases and 3 bases, in that order; junction bases with no gene match: 5. The CDR3 extends over 14 amino acids. CDR3 in DNA: TGTGCCAGCAGCCCGGGACAGGAGTACTATGGCTACACCTTC. It codes for CASSPGQEYYGYTF.

This clone occurred a few times. The chain recombines TRBV9 with TRBJ2-3; 11 bases align to TRBD2. Germline V gene sequence: CDR1 SGDLS, CDR2 YYNGEE. The length of the CDR3 is 15 residues. V was pared by 4 bases and J by 6 bases, with 7 bases of the junction left unmatched. The CDR3 loop is CASSFLTSGADTQYF. In DNA form, the CDR3 reads TGTGCCAGCAGCTTCCTGACTAGCGGGGCGGATACGCAGTATTTT.

V usage is TRBV5-1 and J usage is TRBJ1-2, with 11 bases lining up with TRBD1. CDR1 and CDR2 (germline): SGHRS, YFSETQ. Trimming at V came to 3 bases and at J to 6 bases, leaving 7 bases not matched to a gene. The CDR3 has 15 amino acids. CDR3: CASSYRTGGEDGYTF. CDR3 in DNA: TGCGCCAGCAGCTATAGGACAGGGGGCGAAGATGGCTACACCTTC.

The V and J genes are TRBV19 and TRBJ1-5; the D gene is possibly TRBD1 (6 bases). Deletions cut 7 bases from V and 1 base from J, with 14 bases between. The CDR3 is 15 amino acids. Germline V gives CDR1 LNHDA, CDR2 SQIVND (reference sequence). The CDR3 DNA sequence: TGTGCCAGTACCCTCGCAGGGGTGAGCAATCAGCCCCAGCATTTT. It is translated as CASTLAGVSNQPQHF.

The CDR3 reads CASSPGQWVNQPQHF. The CDR3 bases are TGTGCCAGCAGTCCGGGACAGTGGGTTAATCAGCCCCAGCATTTT. The V and J genes are TRBV28 and TRBJ1-5; 7 positions agree with TRBD1. The germline V gene has CDR1 MDHEN and CDR2 SYDVKM. The CDR3 has 15 amino acids. The ends lost 5 bases at V and 4 bases at J; junction bases unmatched: 8.

The gene calls are TRBV5-1 and TRBJ2-3; D possibly corresponds to TRBD2 (6 bases). V gave up 7 bases and J gave up 0 bases, with 18 bases separating them. The CDR3 consists of 16 residues. From germline, CDR1 is SGHRS and CDR2 YFSETQ. The CDR3 sequence is CASSSGTGGSTDTQYF. In nucleotides, the CDR3 is TGCGCCAGCTCCTCCGGGACCGGGGGTAGCACAGATACGCAGTATTTT.

The chain has TRBV29-1 and TRBJ2-5, with D possibly being TRBD2 (6 bases). Germline values: CDR1 SQVTM, CDR2 ANQGSEA. The CDR3 totals 12 residues. Trimming stripped 8 bases from V and 3 bases from J, with 13 bases between. CDR3 loop: CSFCGAEETQYF. The CDR3 bases are TGCAGCTTTTGCGGGGCTGAAGAGACCCAGTACTTC.

This clone was seen just once. The chain combines TRBV4-3 with TRBJ1-1; no reliable D call. V gave up 0 bases and J gave up 10 bases, with 6 bases separating them. CDR1 is LGHNA, CDR2 YSLEER, per germline. The CDR3 sequence is 11 residues long. Written as DNA, the CDR3 is TGCGCCAGCAGCCAAGACACTCGAGCTTTCTTT. Protein sequence: CASSQDTRAFF.

V is TRBV7-8 and J is TRBJ2-7; the match to TRBD1 covers 11 bases. The CDR3 has 17 residues. Germline CDR1 is SGHVS and CDR2 is FQNEAQ. With 1 base clipped from V and 4 bases from J, the junction kept 9 bases outside the gene matches. The CDR3 bases are TGTGCCAGCAGCTTAGGGGACAGGGGGTTATTAAGGTACGAGCAGTACTTC. This gives the protein CASSLGDRGLLRYEQYF.

CDR3 sequence: CASTSPGVGTEAFF. CDR3 sequence (DNA): TGTGCCAGCACCTCTCCGGGGGTGGGCACTGAAGCTTTCTTT. The chain is built from TRBV6-5 and TRBJ1-1; possibly TRBD1 for D (5 bases). The V gene lost 7 bases and the J gene lost 4 bases, with 16 bases spanning the gap. CDR1 MNHEY and CDR2 SVGAGI come from the germline V gene. The CDR3 covers 14 residues.

This chain connects TRBV5-6 to TRBJ2-4; no definite D call. This CDR3 contains 15 residues. V lost 1 base, J lost 0 bases, and 8 bases lay in between. Germline CDR1 is SGHDT and CDR2 is YYEEEE. CDR3 protein: CASSLYYQAKNIQYF. CDR3 sequence (DNA): TGTGCCAGCAGCTTGTACTATCAAGCCAAAAACATTCAGTACTTC. Combining the CDR3 with reference TRBV5-6 and TRBJ2-4 gives the whole variable domain DAGVTQSPTHLIKTRGQQVTLRCSPKSGHDTVSWYQQALGQGPQFIFQYYEEEERQRGNFPDRFSGHQFPNYSSELNVNALLLGDSALYLCASSLYYQAKNIQYFGAGTRLSVL.

The rearrangement uses TRBV29-1 and TRBJ2-7; D gene uncertain. From germline, CDR1 is SQVTM and CDR2 ANQGSEA. The CDR3 is 15 amino acids. The chain's CDR3 is CSRAVLTLTTREQYF. DNA for the CDR3: TGCAGTCGCGCCGTACTTACCCTCACTACTCGGGAGCAGTACTTC.

J is TRBJ2-5 and V is TRBV7-9; 7 bases align to TRBD2. V shed 5 bases, J shed 1 base, and the junction held 10 bases outside the gene matches. CDR1 is SEHNR, CDR2 FQNEAQ, per germline (reference sequence). This CDR3 comprises 16 residues. The CDR3 DNA reads TGTGCCAGCAGCCGTTCCCGGGACTACATCCAAGAGACCCAGTACTTC. Translation: CASSRSRDYIQETQYF.

This chain joins TRBV20-1 and TRBJ2-2; D gene uncertain. The CDR3 contains 14 residues. The V gene lost 3 bases and the J gene lost 0 bases, with 8 bases spanning the gap. The germline gives CDR1 DFQATT, CDR2 SNEGSKA (reference sequence). The CDR3 nucleotides are TGCAGTGCTAGTAAACAAACGAACACCGGGGAGCTGTTTTTT. Protein product: CSASKQTNTGELFF.

The chain employs TRBV18 and TRBJ2-2; 11 nucleotides agree with TRBD2. The CDR3 covers 18 residues. Germline assignment: CDR1 KGHSH and CDR2 LQKENI. V shed 1 base and J 0 bases; nucleotides not matched to a gene: 4. The CDR3 DNA is TGTGCCAGCTCACCACGTATAGCGGGGGGGACGAACACCGGGGAGCTGTTTTTT. Translating gives CASSPRIAGGTNTGELFF.

V usage is TRBV4-2 and J usage is TRBJ2-3; TRBD2 matches 7 bases. J gave up 7 bases and V 0 bases, and 7 bases lay outside the gene matches. CDR3 length equals 15 residues. CDR1 LGHNA and CDR2 YNFKEQ come from the germline V gene. DNA of the CDR3: TGTGCCAGCAGCCAAGATAGGACTAGTCAGAATACGCAGTATTTT. Amino acid sequence: CASSQDRTSQNTQYF.

This rearrangement joins TRBV19 to TRBJ1-5; D uncertain. Germline CDR1 reads LNHDA; CDR2 reads SQIVND (reference sequence). Deletions cut 3 bases from V and 5 bases from J, with 5 bases between. This CDR3 has 12 residues. CDR3 DNA sequence: TGTGCCAGTAGTATTTTAGATCAGCCCCAGCATTTT. It yields the protein CASSILDQPQHF.

The chain joins TRBV28 to TRBJ1-6; no clear D. This CDR3 is 13 amino acids long. Trimming cost V 6 bases and J 10 bases, with 13 bases left between them. Per germline, CDR1 MDHEN and CDR2 SYDVKM. CDR3: CASSRNAHSPLHF. The CDR3 nucleotides read TGTGCCAGCAGCAGGAATGCCCACTCACCCCTCCACTTT.

The rearrangement links TRBV7-2 to TRBJ2-3; D remains ambiguous. The CDR3 spans 14 residues. The V gene's germline CDR1 is SGHTA and CDR2 FQGNSA. Trimming removed 6 bases from V and 3 bases from J, with 13 bases in between. The CDR3 region has the DNA TGTGCCAGCAGTCCCTGGCTGATGACAGATACGCAGTATTTT. Translated: CASSPWLMTDTQYF.

The gene calls are TRBV7-9 and TRBJ1-3; D call uncertain. V gave up 3 bases and J gave up 0 bases, with 12 bases separating them. The CDR3 covers 16 residues. The germline gives CDR1 SEHNR, CDR2 FQNEAQ (reference sequence). The CDR3: CASSLGPTSSGNTIYF. In DNA, the CDR3 is TGTGCCAGCAGCTTGGGCCCAACGAGCTCTGGAAACACCATATATTTT.

The chain employs TRBV6-5 and TRBJ1-1; tentatively, D is TRBD1 (6 bases). Germline V gene sequence: CDR1 MNHEY, CDR2 SVGAGI. The ends were cut back, 1 base at V and 1 base at J, with 10 bases in the middle. This CDR3 contains 15 residues. The CDR3 reads CASSYFGTQNTEAFF. The DNA for the CDR3 is TGTGCCAGCAGTTACTTCGGGACACAGAACACTGAAGCTTTCTTT.

The J gene is TRBJ2-3, the V gene TRBV29-1; D is unclear. CDR1 is SQVTM and CDR2 is ANQGSEA in the germline V gene. V shed 3 bases and J shed 3 bases, with 13 bases lying between them. The CDR3 consists of 14 residues. The CDR3 loop is CSVEGRRTTDTQYF. The CDR3 DNA sequence: TGCAGCGTTGAGGGCAGGCGAACAACAGATACGCAGTATTTT.

The rearrangement joins TRBV2 to TRBJ1-1, with 9 nucleotides matching TRBD1. This CDR3 comprises 14 residues. The V gene's germline CDR1 is SNHLY and CDR2 FYNNEI. The trim removed 6 bases at V and 4 bases at J, leaving 6 bases unmatched. The CDR3 region has the DNA TGTGCCAGCAGCGGATCGGGACAGGGCACTGAAGCTTTCTTT. It translates to CASSGSGQGTEAFF.

The chain has TRBV27 and TRBJ1-1; 7 bases align to TRBD1. The CDR3 runs 18 residues. V dropped 7 bases and J dropped 1; count of bases not matched to a gene: 18. Germline values: CDR1 MNHEY, CDR2 SMNVEV (reference sequence). CDR3 loop: CASTKYPGIRTGNTEAFF. The CDR3 bases are TGTGCCAGCACCAAATACCCGGGGATTAGGACAGGGAACACTGAAGCTTTCTTT.